This T cell receptor (beta chain) was captured in a study of technical replicates of blood from a few donors. Trimming cost V 3 bases and J 6 bases; bases outside gene matches: 3. The CDR3 is 13 amino acids. The germline V gene encodes CDR1 LNHNV and CDR2 YYDKDF (reference sequence). Here immunoSEQ multiplex PCR was the method, and the copy in TCRdb shows in-frame clones only, minus some. Of 70,000 to 90,000 clones in the sample, roughly 92% were seen once. Specimen: T cells isolated from PBMCs. This receptor was obtained from a human donor in good health. V usage is TRBV15 and J usage is TRBJ1-2, with 8 bases identical to TRBD1. The CDR3, as DNA: TGTGCCACCAGCAGGACAGGGGTACATGGCTACACCTTC. This gives the protein CATSRTGVHGYTF.